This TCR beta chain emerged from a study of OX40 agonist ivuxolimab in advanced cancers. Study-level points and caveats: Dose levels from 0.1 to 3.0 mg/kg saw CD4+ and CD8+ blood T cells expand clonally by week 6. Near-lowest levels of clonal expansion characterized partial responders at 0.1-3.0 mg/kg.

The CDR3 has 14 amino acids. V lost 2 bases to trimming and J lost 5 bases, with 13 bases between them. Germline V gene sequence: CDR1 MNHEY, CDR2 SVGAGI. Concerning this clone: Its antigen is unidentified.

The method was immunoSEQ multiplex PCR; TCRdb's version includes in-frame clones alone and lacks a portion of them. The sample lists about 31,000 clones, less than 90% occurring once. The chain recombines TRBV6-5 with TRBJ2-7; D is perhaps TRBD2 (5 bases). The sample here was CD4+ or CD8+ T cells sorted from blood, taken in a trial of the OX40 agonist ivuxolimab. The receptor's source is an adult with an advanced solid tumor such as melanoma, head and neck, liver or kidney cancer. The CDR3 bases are TGTGCCAGCAGTTACGGCCTAGCCGGGAACGAGCAGTACTTC. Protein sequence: CASSYGLAGNEQYF.